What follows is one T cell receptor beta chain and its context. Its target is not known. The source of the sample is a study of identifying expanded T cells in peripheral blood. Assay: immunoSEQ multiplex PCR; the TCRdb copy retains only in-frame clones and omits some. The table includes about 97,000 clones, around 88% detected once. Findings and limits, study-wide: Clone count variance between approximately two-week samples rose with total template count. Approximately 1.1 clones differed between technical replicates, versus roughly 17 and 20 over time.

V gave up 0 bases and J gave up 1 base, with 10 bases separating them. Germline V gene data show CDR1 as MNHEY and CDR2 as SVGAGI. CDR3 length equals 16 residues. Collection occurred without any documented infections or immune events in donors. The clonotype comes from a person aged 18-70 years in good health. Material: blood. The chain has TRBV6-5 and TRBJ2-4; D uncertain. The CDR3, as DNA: TGTGCCAGCAGTTACTCTGTAACAGTCGCCAAAAACATTCAGTACTTC. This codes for CASSYSVTVAKNIQYF.